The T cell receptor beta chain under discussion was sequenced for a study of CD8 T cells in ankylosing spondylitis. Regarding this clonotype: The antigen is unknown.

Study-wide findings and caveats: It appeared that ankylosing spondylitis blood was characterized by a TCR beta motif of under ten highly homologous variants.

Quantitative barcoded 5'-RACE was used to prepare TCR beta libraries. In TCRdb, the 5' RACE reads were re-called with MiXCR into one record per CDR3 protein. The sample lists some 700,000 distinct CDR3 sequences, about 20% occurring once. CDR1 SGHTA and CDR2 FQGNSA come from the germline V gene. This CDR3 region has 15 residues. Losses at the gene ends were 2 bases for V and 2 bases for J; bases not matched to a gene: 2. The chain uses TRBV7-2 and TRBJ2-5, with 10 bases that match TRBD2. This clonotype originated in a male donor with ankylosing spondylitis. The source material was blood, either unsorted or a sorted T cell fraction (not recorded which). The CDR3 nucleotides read TGTGCCAGCAGCTTAAGCGGGAGGGTTCAAGAGACCCAGTACTTC. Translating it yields CASSLSGRVQETQYF.